A selection of T cell receptor beta chains follows, all from one sample in a study of cytomegalovirus exposure and HLA in healthy donors. The assay was immunoSEQ multiplex PCR, and TCRdb's table has in-frame clones only and misses some. In the table there are over 100,000 clones, about three fifths of which are singletons. Sequencing used PBMCs. These receptors were collected from a woman between 40 and 50 years old in good health and CMV-seropositive. CDR3s include the opening cysteine and the closing phenylalanine or tryptophan. The D gene is left open where the match is weak. Only some rows state a clone size, as once, few, many or a class for expanded clones.

v_call: TRBV27; d_call: NA; clone_size: NA; j_call: TRBJ1-1; cdr3_nt: TGTGCCAGCAGTCCCAGAGGTGGAAGGAAAGCTTTCTTT; cdr3_aa: CASSPRGGRKAFF
v_call: TRBV4-2; d_call: NA; clone_size: few; j_call: TRBJ2-7; cdr3_nt: TGTGCCAGCAGCCAAGTTGGCGGGCAATCCTACGAGCAGTACTTC; cdr3_aa: CASSQVGGQSYEQYF
v_call: TRBV7-6; d_call: TRBD1; clone_size: NA; j_call: TRBJ2-1; cdr3_nt: TGTGCCAGCAGCTACGGGACAGGGAAACCCAATGAGCAGTTCTTC; cdr3_aa: CASSYGTGKPNEQFF
v_call: TRBV25-1; d_call: NA; clone_size: NA; j_call: TRBJ1-2; cdr3_nt: TGTGCCAGCAGTGAGGCGGGGCGGACATATGATGGCTACCCCTTC; cdr3_aa: CASSEAGRTYDGYPF
v_call: TRBV10-3; d_call: TRBD1; clone_size: few; j_call: TRBJ2-1; cdr3_nt: TGTGCCACGGGACAGGACGACTACAATGAGCAGTTCTTC; cdr3_aa: CATGQDDYNEQFF
v_call: TRBV13; d_call: TRBD2; clone_size: NA; j_call: TRBJ2-7; cdr3_nt: TGTGCCAGCAGCTTAGCTAGCGGGAGTCTAGACGAGCAGTACTTC; cdr3_aa: CASSLASGSLDEQYF
v_call: TRBV2; d_call: NA; clone_size: NA; j_call: TRBJ2-1; cdr3_nt: TGTGCCACCAAAGGATCAGGGATGAGCTCCTACAATGAGCAGTTCTTC; cdr3_aa: CATKGSGMSSYNEQFF
v_call: TRBV28; d_call: NA; clone_size: NA; j_call: TRBJ1-2; cdr3_nt: TGTGCCAGCAGTGGAGCTAACTATGGCTACACCTTC; cdr3_aa: CASSGANYGYTF
v_call: TRBV10-3; d_call: NA; clone_size: once; j_call: TRBJ2-3; cdr3_nt: TGTGCCATCAGTGAGGAATACAGGGAAGGGTCAGATACGCAGTATTTT; cdr3_aa: CAISEEYREGSDTQYF
v_call: TRBV4-1; d_call: NA; clone_size: NA; j_call: TRBJ2-7; cdr3_nt: TGCGCCAGCAGCCAAGATGCCGGGGGTTCGTACGAGCAGTACTTC; cdr3_aa: CASSQDAGGSYEQYF
v_call: TRBV7-9; d_call: NA; clone_size: NA; j_call: TRBJ2-7; cdr3_nt: TGTGCCAGCAGCCAATACTCGGGCGGGTTGTTGCACGAGCAGTACTTC; cdr3_aa: CASSQYSGGLLHEQYF
v_call: TRBV23-1; d_call: NA; clone_size: NA; j_call: TRBJ2-7; cdr3_nt: TGCGCCAGCGCAAGAGGGCGGAGGGAGCAGTACTTC; cdr3_aa: CASARGRREQYF
v_call: TRBV7-9; d_call: TRBD2; clone_size: few; j_call: TRBJ2-7; cdr3_nt: TGTGCCAGCAGCTTGGGTCTGATGCGAGCGGGGGCCTACGAGCAGTACTTC; cdr3_aa: CASSLGLMRAGAYEQYF
v_call: TRBV27; d_call: NA; clone_size: NA; j_call: TRBJ1-1; cdr3_nt: TGTGCCAGCGGACCTCCCGGGCTGGATCAGGGCACTGAAGCTTTCTTT; cdr3_aa: CASGPPGLDQGTEAFF
v_call: TRBV28; d_call: NA; clone_size: NA; j_call: TRBJ2-7; cdr3_nt: TGTGCCAGCAGTGCGACACGTCAAAAGTACTTC; cdr3_aa: CASSATRQKYF
v_call: TRBV29-1; d_call: TRBD1; clone_size: NA; j_call: TRBJ1-1; cdr3_nt: TGCAGCGTTGAGGTCAGGGGGCGCGTCACTGAAGCTTTCTTT; cdr3_aa: CSVEVRGRVTEAFF
v_call: TRBV30; d_call: TRBD1; clone_size: NA; j_call: TRBJ1-1; cdr3_nt: TGTGCCTGGAGTTACATGGGACAGGGGAGGGGGGAAGCTTTCTTT; cdr3_aa: CAWSYMGQGRGEAFF
v_call: TRBV27; d_call: TRBD1; clone_size: NA; j_call: TRBJ2-7; cdr3_nt: TGTGCCAGCAGTCCAGGGGACAGGGCGACCTACGAGCAGTACTTC; cdr3_aa: CASSPGDRATYEQYF
v_call: TRBV19; d_call: NA; clone_size: NA; j_call: TRBJ2-5; cdr3_nt: TGTGCCAGTATAGGACAGAACCAAGAGACCCAGTACTTC; cdr3_aa: CASIGQNQETQYF
v_call: TRBV5-3; d_call: TRBD1; clone_size: NA; j_call: TRBJ2-7; cdr3_nt: TGTGCCAGAAGCTTGGACAGGGGGCTCTCCTACGAGCAGTACTTC; cdr3_aa: CARSLDRGLSYEQYF
v_call: TRBV2; d_call: TRBD2; clone_size: NA; j_call: TRBJ2-2; cdr3_nt: TGTGCCTGCGGGAGAGAATACACCGGGGAGCTGTTTTTT; cdr3_aa: CACGREYTGELFF
v_call: TRBV19; d_call: NA; clone_size: few; j_call: TRBJ2-1; cdr3_nt: TGTGCCAGTAGTATAGCAATTCCCAATGAGCAGTTCTTC; cdr3_aa: CASSIAIPNEQFF
v_call: TRBV9; d_call: TRBD2; clone_size: NA; j_call: TRBJ2-7; cdr3_nt: TGTGCCAGCAGCGTAGCCCCGGGAGGGACCTACGAGCAGTACTTC; cdr3_aa: CASSVAPGGTYEQYF
v_call: TRBV5-1; d_call: NA; clone_size: NA; j_call: TRBJ1-1; cdr3_nt: TGCGCCAGCAGCTTGGATGGCAGACAGACTGAAGCTTTCTTT; cdr3_aa: CASSLDGRQTEAFF
v_call: TRBV25-1; d_call: TRBD2; clone_size: NA; j_call: TRBJ2-1; cdr3_nt: TGTGCCAGCACCCTAGGGACTAGCGGAACCTACAATGAGCAGTTCTTC; cdr3_aa: CASTLGTSGTYNEQFF
v_call: TRBV18; d_call: TRBD1; clone_size: NA; j_call: TRBJ2-7; cdr3_nt: TGTGCCAGCTCACCACAACCGGGACAGGGACCCTACGAGCAGTACTTC; cdr3_aa: CASSPQPGQGPYEQYF
v_call: TRBV6-5; d_call: TRBD1; clone_size: NA; j_call: TRBJ2-7; cdr3_nt: TGTGCCAGCAGTCCCGGGACAGAATACTACGAGCAGTACTTC; cdr3_aa: CASSPGTEYYEQYF
v_call: TRBV5-1; d_call: NA; clone_size: NA; j_call: TRBJ2-3; cdr3_nt: TGCGCCAAATCAAAGCATGATACGCAGTATTTT; cdr3_aa: CAKSKHDTQYF
v_call: TRBV6-1; d_call: NA; clone_size: NA; j_call: TRBJ1-5; cdr3_nt: TGTGCCAGCGGACAGAAATCAGAGAATCAGCCCCAGCATTTT; cdr3_aa: CASGQKSENQPQHF
v_call: TRBV5-6; d_call: NA; clone_size: NA; j_call: TRBJ2-7; cdr3_nt: TGTGCCAGCAGCTTCCAGGGCCCCCGGGCCTACGAGCAGTACTTC; cdr3_aa: CASSFQGPRAYEQYF
v_call: TRBV5-1; d_call: TRBD1; clone_size: few; j_call: TRBJ1-1; cdr3_nt: TGCGCCAGCAGCTTGGGGGGGACAGGGGGTATGTCTCGGACTGAAGCTTTCTTT; cdr3_aa: CASSLGGTGGMSRTEAFF
v_call: TRBV14; d_call: TRBD2; clone_size: NA; j_call: TRBJ2-2; cdr3_nt: TGTGCCAGCAGCCAAGCGGGAGGGCCTGGGACCGGGGAGCTGTTTTTT; cdr3_aa: CASSQAGGPGTGELFF
v_call: TRBV19; d_call: NA; clone_size: NA; j_call: TRBJ1-6; cdr3_nt: TGTGCCAGTAGTGGACAGCTCTCACCCCTCCACTTT; cdr3_aa: CASSGQLSPLHF
v_call: TRBV19; d_call: NA; clone_size: NA; j_call: TRBJ1-1; cdr3_nt: TGTGCCAGTAGTATATTGGAGCAGGGATATAAAGCTTTCTTT; cdr3_aa: CASSILEQGYKAFF
v_call: TRBV11-2; d_call: TRBD2; clone_size: NA; j_call: TRBJ2-5; cdr3_nt: TGTGCCAGCAGCTTAGAAGAGAGGGGAGGGAAGACCCAGTACTTC; cdr3_aa: CASSLEERGGKTQYF
v_call: TRBV29-1; d_call: NA; clone_size: NA; j_call: TRBJ2-7; cdr3_nt: TGCAGCGCGAGCGGACAGAGCTCCTACGAGCAGTACTTC; cdr3_aa: CSASGQSSYEQYF
v_call: TRBV6-1; d_call: TRBD2; clone_size: medium-sized; j_call: TRBJ2-1; cdr3_nt: TGTGCCAGCAGTGGACTAGCGGGGGGCAATGAGCAGTTCTTC; cdr3_aa: CASSGLAGGNEQFF
v_call: TRBV15; d_call: NA; clone_size: NA; j_call: TRBJ1-2; cdr3_nt: TGTGCCACCAGCAGGGGAGGAGGTTACTATGGCTACACCTTC; cdr3_aa: CATSRGGGYYGYTF
v_call: TRBV6-1; d_call: TRBD1; clone_size: NA; j_call: TRBJ2-5; cdr3_nt: TGTGCCAGCAGCCGGGACAGGGGAGGGGAGACCCAGTACTTC; cdr3_aa: CASSRDRGGETQYF
v_call: TRBV7-2; d_call: NA; clone_size: NA; j_call: TRBJ2-1; cdr3_nt: TGTGCCAGCAGCTTAACGGGAGTACCCTACAATGAGCAGTTCTTC; cdr3_aa: CASSLTGVPYNEQFF
v_call: TRBV5-1; d_call: NA; clone_size: NA; j_call: TRBJ2-1; cdr3_nt: TGCGCCAGCAGCTTGCTGCCAACCCTATACAATGAGCAGTTCTTC; cdr3_aa: CASSLLPTLYNEQFF
v_call: TRBV5-8; d_call: TRBD2; clone_size: NA; j_call: TRBJ2-1; cdr3_nt: TGTGCCAGCACCCCCCGGACTAGAAATTTACATGAGCAGTTCTTC; cdr3_aa: CASTPRTRNLHEQFF
v_call: TRBV9; d_call: NA; clone_size: NA; j_call: TRBJ2-1; cdr3_nt: TGTGCCAGCAGCGCCCTCCCCGTCGTGAGCTCCTACAATGAGCAGTTCTTC; cdr3_aa: CASSALPVVSSYNEQFF
v_call: TRBV5-4; d_call: NA; clone_size: NA; j_call: TRBJ2-4; cdr3_nt: TGTGCCAGCAGCTTGGATCAGCAGGGGGGGTACTTC; cdr3_aa: CASSLDQQGGYF
v_call: TRBV29-1; d_call: NA; clone_size: NA; j_call: TRBJ1-1; cdr3_nt: TGCAGCGTTGAAAAAGGGGCGATGAACACTGAAGCTTTCTTT; cdr3_aa: CSVEKGAMNTEAFF
v_call: TRBV7-9; d_call: NA; clone_size: NA; j_call: TRBJ1-1; cdr3_nt: TGTGCCAGCAGCCCGTTCTCAGACACTGAAGCTTTCTTT; cdr3_aa: CASSPFSDTEAFF
v_call: TRBV5-4; d_call: NA; clone_size: NA; j_call: TRBJ2-2; cdr3_nt: TGTGCCAGCAGCTACTATTCAGGGACCGGGGAGCTGTTTTTT; cdr3_aa: CASSYYSGTGELFF
v_call: TRBV7-9; d_call: NA; clone_size: NA; j_call: TRBJ1-4; cdr3_nt: TGTGCCAGCAGCAGGGGTACCGAAGAAAAACTGTTTTTT; cdr3_aa: CASSRGTEEKLFF
v_call: TRBV6-5; d_call: NA; clone_size: NA; j_call: TRBJ1-1; cdr3_nt: TGTGCCAGCAGTTACTCTTGGGAGGTGAACACTGAAGCTTTCTTT; cdr3_aa: CASSYSWEVNTEAFF
v_call: TRBV7-9; d_call: NA; clone_size: NA; j_call: TRBJ2-2; cdr3_nt: TGTGCCAGCAGCGACACGAACACCGGGGAGCTGTTTTTT; cdr3_aa: CASSDTNTGELFF
v_call: TRBV7-3; d_call: NA; clone_size: NA; j_call: TRBJ2-1; cdr3_nt: TGTGCCAGCAGCTTAACGATGGGAGCACGGGAGCAGTTCTTC; cdr3_aa: CASSLTMGAREQFF
v_call: TRBV4-1; d_call: NA; clone_size: NA; j_call: TRBJ2-3; cdr3_nt: TGCGCCAGCAGCCAGGGGGCAGTCGACACAGATACGCAGTATTTT; cdr3_aa: CASSQGAVDTDTQYF
v_call: TRBV9; d_call: NA; clone_size: NA; j_call: TRBJ2-2; cdr3_nt: TGTGCCAGTGGGGGGACAGAGTACACCGGGGAGCTGTTTTTT; cdr3_aa: CASGGTEYTGELFF
v_call: TRBV7-9; d_call: NA; clone_size: NA; j_call: TRBJ1-4; cdr3_nt: TGTGCCACCCAACAGGTGACTAATGAAAAACTGTTTTTT; cdr3_aa: CATQQVTNEKLFF
v_call: TRBV5-1; d_call: TRBD1; clone_size: NA; j_call: TRBJ1-2; cdr3_nt: TGCGCCAGCAGCACTCCCGGGACAGATAACTATGGCTACACCTTC; cdr3_aa: CASSTPGTDNYGYTF
v_call: TRBV14; d_call: NA; clone_size: once; j_call: TRBJ2-6; cdr3_nt: TGTGCCAGCAGCCGCCGTACTAGTGGGGCCAACGTCCTGACTTTC; cdr3_aa: CASSRRTSGANVLTF
v_call: TRBV28; d_call: TRBD1; clone_size: NA; j_call: TRBJ2-7; cdr3_nt: TGTGCCAGCAGTTTTGCGCAGGGGGCACAGTACTTC; cdr3_aa: CASSFAQGAQYF
v_call: TRBV2; d_call: NA; clone_size: NA; j_call: TRBJ1-4; cdr3_nt: TGTGCCAGCAGTGGGAATGAGGAGGAAAAACTGTTTTTT; cdr3_aa: CASSGNEEEKLFF
v_call: TRBV7-8; d_call: NA; clone_size: NA; j_call: TRBJ1-3; cdr3_nt: TGTGCCAGCAGCCTGCGGGGGCAGGGTGATGGAAACACCATATATTTT; cdr3_aa: CASSLRGQGDGNTIYF
v_call: TRBV28; d_call: NA; clone_size: NA; j_call: TRBJ2-1; cdr3_nt: TGTGCCAGCAGATTCGTGACTCCAAACAATGAGCAGTTCTTC; cdr3_aa: CASRFVTPNNEQFF